One and the same sample provided the 21 T cell receptor beta chains below, sequenced in a study of T cell responses to AZD1222 COVID-19 vaccine. Profiled with immunoSEQ multiplex PCR; TCRdb holds only in-frame clones, not every one. There are approximately 44,000 clones in the sample; roughly 80% occur only once, and about 3.6% lies in the top ten. The sequences come from peripheral blood, collected on day 0 of AZD1222 vaccination. The receptor set was obtained from an adult in good health.

This chain joins TRBV11-2 and TRBJ2-7; D possibly uses TRBD1 or TRBD2 (5 bases each). The germline gives CDR1 SGHAT, CDR2 FQNNGV. The CDR3 has 15 amino acids. The V gene lost 0 bases and the J gene lost 2 bases, with 11 bases spanning the gap. Here the CDR3 DNA reads TGTGCCAGCAGCTTAGAGAGGTCGGGACCCTACGAGCAGTACTTC. It translates to CASSLERSGPYEQYF.

A single count supports this clone. The V and J genes are TRBV2 and TRBJ2-7; 10 bases fit TRBD2. With V trimmed by 4 bases and J by 5 bases, 8 bases remained unmatched. CDR1 SNHLY and CDR2 FYNNEI come from the germline V gene. The CDR3 has 15 amino acids. The CDR3 sequence: CASSGKAGGLNEQYF. The DNA of the CDR3 is TGTGCCAGCAGTGGCAAAGCGGGGGGGCTGAACGAGCAGTACTTC.

This clone was observed once. V and J are TRBV18 and TRBJ2-2; no clear D gene. Per germline, CDR1 KGHSH and CDR2 LQKENI. Deletions cut 1 base from V and 5 bases from J, with 2 bases between. This CDR3 spans 12 amino acids. CDR3 residues: CASSPLTGELFF. The CDR3 coding sequence is TGTGCCAGCTCACCACTAACCGGGGAGCTGTTTTTT.

The chain links TRBV11-2 to TRBJ2-5; D perhaps matches TRBD2 (5 bases). The CDR3 covers 13 residues. The germline V gene encodes CDR1 SGHAT and CDR2 FQNNGV. V lost 4 bases, J lost 4 bases, and 10 bases lay in between. CDR3 region: CASSWGEGETQYF. CDR3 bases: TGTGCCAGCAGCTGGGGAGAGGGAGAGACCCAGTACTTC.

The J gene is TRBJ1-5, the V gene TRBV30; the D gene is possibly TRBD1 (6 bases). The CDR3 loop spans 20 amino acids. V lost 2 bases to trimming and J lost 2 bases, with 28 bases between them. CDR1 GTSNPN and CDR2 SVGIG come from the germline V gene (reference sequence). The chain's CDR3 is CAWSRPDGGGWGVGNQPQHF. DNA for the CDR3: TGTGCCTGGAGTCGCCCCGATGGCGGGGGCTGGGGTGTGGGCAATCAGCCCCAGCATTTT. Supplemented by reference TRBV30 and TRBJ1-5, the full variable domain reads SQTIHQWPATLVQPVGSPLSLECTVEGTSNPNLYWYRQAAGRGLQLLFYSVGIGQISSEVPQNLSASRPQDRQFILSSKKLLLSDSGFYLCAWSRPDGGGWGVGNQPQHFGDGTRLSIL.

The sample holds a few counts of this clone. V gene TRBV19 combines with J gene TRBJ1-1; 8 nucleotides match TRBD1. In germline, CDR1 is LNHDA, CDR2 SQIVND (reference sequence). Trimming at V came to 5 bases and at J to 0 bases, leaving 2 bases not matched to a gene. The CDR3 covers 14 residues. Written as DNA, the CDR3 is TGTGCCAGTAGTGGGACAGGCATGAACACTGAAGCTTTCTTT. Translation: CASSGTGMNTEAFF.

In its sample, this clone was seen once. V usage is TRBV5-4 and J usage is TRBJ1-2; 7 nucleotides align to TRBD1. The CDR3 length is 13 residues. Germline values: CDR1 SGHNT, CDR2 YYREEE (reference sequence). Unmatched junction bases numbered 3, after V lost 4 bases and J lost 3 bases. CDR3 amino acids: CASSLTGYYGYTF. CDR3 coding DNA: TGTGCCAGCAGCCTGACAGGGTACTATGGCTACACCTTC.

Written as DNA, the CDR3 is TGTGCCAGCAGCCTTCACCTCGGGACAGGCACCCTGGGGTACACTGAAGCTTTCTTT. Translated, it gives CASSLHLGTGTLGYTEAFF. This chain links TRBV3-1 (or the pseudogene TRBV3-2) with TRBJ1-1, with 8 bases lining up with TRBD1. Germline CDR1 is LGHDT and CDR2 is YNNKEL (reference sequence). Germline trimming cut 4 bases from V and 3 bases from J; bases unmatched to any gene: 19. The CDR3 totals 19 residues.

The chain combines TRBV6-5 with TRBJ2-7; a weak D match, TRBD1 (6 bases). Trimming took 6 bases from V and 4 from J, leaving 16 bases between them. The CDR3 sequence is 14 residues long. The germline CDR1 and CDR2 sequences are MNHEY and SVGAGI. CDR3 residues: CASRGAGQQYEQYF. The CDR3 DNA sequence: TGTGCCAGCAGGGGGGCCGGACAGCAATACGAGCAGTACTTC.

This clone appeared a few times. As DNA, the CDR3 is TGTGCCAGCAGCTTCAGGCGGGGGGGCACAGATACGCAGTATTTT. Translated: CASSFRRGGTDTQYF. The rearrangement uses TRBV7-2 and TRBJ2-3; 8 bases line up with TRBD2. V shed 3 bases and J 1 base; nucleotides not matched to a gene: 3. The CDR3 has 15 amino acids. Looked up from germline, CDR1 is SGHTA and CDR2 is FQGNSA.

This rearrangement joins TRBV5-1 to TRBJ2-5; D is ambiguous. V gave up 4 bases and J gave up 2 bases, with 12 bases separating them. The CDR3 extends over 14 amino acids. Per germline, CDR1 SGHRS and CDR2 YFSETQ. The CDR3 loop reads CASSPTSLQETQYF. DNA of the CDR3: TGCGCCAGCAGCCCGACGAGTCTACAAGAGACCCAGTACTTC.

The chain recombines TRBV5-8 with TRBJ2-1; D possibly corresponds to TRBD2 (6 bases). This CDR3 comprises 15 residues. V was cut by 2 bases and J by 1 base, with 10 bases left in between. Germline V gene sequence: CDR1 SGHTS, CDR2 YDEGEE. CDR3 coding DNA: TGTGCCAGCAGCTTAGCGGGTGATTCCTACAATGAGCAGTTCTTC. This encodes CASSLAGDSYNEQFF.

The chain is built from TRBV28 and TRBJ2-3; 8 bases are shared with TRBD2. Germline CDR1 MDHEN, CDR2 SYDVKM. There are 15 residues in the CDR3. The V segment lost 4 bases and the J segment 1 base; nucleotides outside the gene matches: 4. The CDR3, as DNA: TGTGCCAGCAGTTCGGGGGGGCCCCGCACAGATACGCAGTATTTT. Its protein product is CASSSGGPRTDTQYF.

V is TRBV6-6 and J is TRBJ2-2; D is unresolved. This CDR3 comprises 14 residues. The germline gives CDR1 MNHNY, CDR2 SVGAGI (reference sequence). V lost 7 bases and J 4 bases, leaving 13 bases between the germline ends. In DNA, the CDR3 is TGTGCCAGCACCGACAAGGGTCCCACCGGGGAGCTGTTTTTT. This translates into CASTDKGPTGELFF.

V usage is TRBV7-8 and J usage is TRBJ1-2; no clear D. The CDR3 is 13 amino acids. Trimming removed 2 bases at V and 3 bases at J, with 7 bases between. The germline V gene encodes CDR1 SGHVS and CDR2 FQNEAQ. In DNA form, the CDR3 reads TGTGCCAGCAGCTTACACAGCGACTATGGCTACACCTTC. Amino acid sequence: CASSLHSDYGYTF.

This rearrangement joins TRBV25-1 to TRBJ1-4; the match to TRBD1 covers 8 bases. J gave up 6 bases and V 2 bases, and 2 bases lay outside the gene matches. Germline CDR1 and CDR2: MGHDK and SYGVNS. The CDR3 has 14 amino acids. CDR3 residues: CASSEGTGYEKLFF. CDR3 bases: TGTGCCAGCAGTGAAGGGACAGGCTATGAAAAACTGTTTTTT. The entire variable domain, with the rest obtained from reference TRBV25-1 and TRBJ1-4, is as follows: EADIYQTPRYLVIGTGKKITLECSQTMGHDKMYWYQQDPGMELHLIHYSYGVNSTEKGDLSSESTVSRIRTEHFPLTLESARPSHTSQYLCASSEGTGYEKLFFGSGTQLSVL.

About this clone: This same CDR3 is encoded by further DNA sequences in the sample. The V call is TRBV6-6, the J call TRBJ1-3; a possible D gene is TRBD1 (5 bases). Per germline, CDR1 MNHNY and CDR2 SVGAGI (reference sequence). The V and J ends lost 6 bases and 0 bases respectively, with 9 bases between them. The CDR3 is made up of 14 amino acids. The CDR3 region is CASSSGGSGNTIYF. In DNA form, the CDR3 reads TGTGCCAGCAGCTCCGGGGGCTCTGGAAACACCATATATTTT.

The rearrangement joins TRBV28 to TRBJ1-6; possible D gene TRBD1, 5 bases. Germline CDR1 and CDR2: MDHEN and SYDVKM. Trimming shortened V by 6 bases and J by 0 bases, and 15 bases separated the two germline ends. The CDR3 has 17 amino acids. The CDR3 reads CASSAGPASSYNSPLHF. CDR3 DNA sequence: TGTGCCAGCAGCGCGGGACCAGCGAGCTCCTATAATTCACCCCTCCACTTT.

This sequence joins TRBV4-3 and TRBJ2-7; D may be TRBD1 (5 bases). The CDR3 sequence is 14 residues long. From germline, CDR1 is LGHNA and CDR2 YSLEER. Between the trimmed V and J ends, which lost 3 bases and 3 bases, there was a span of 12 bases. The CDR3 nucleotides read TGCGCCAGCAGCCAGGGTGGAGACAGCTACGAGCAGTACTTC. This encodes CASSQGGDSYEQYF.

This chain uses TRBV10-3 with TRBJ2-5, with 14 bases aligning to TRBD2. This CDR3 is built from 17 residues. Germline V gene lookup returns CDR1 ENHRY and CDR2 SYGVKD. V lost 0 bases, J lost 2 bases, and 2 bases stayed unmatched. For the CDR3, the DNA is TGTGCCATCAGTGAGTCCGGGACTAGCGGGGGTCAAGAGACCCAGTACTTC. Translated, it gives CAISESGTSGGQETQYF.

V and J are TRBV25-1 and TRBJ1-3, with D hard to call. The V end was cut by 5 bases, the J end by 0 bases, with 14 bases between. The CDR3 length is 16 residues. The V gene's germline CDR1 is MGHDK and CDR2 SYGVNS. The CDR3, as DNA: TGTGCCAGCAGTACCTTGTTTGACAACTCTGGAAACACCATATATTTT. It encodes CASSTLFDNSGNTIYF.